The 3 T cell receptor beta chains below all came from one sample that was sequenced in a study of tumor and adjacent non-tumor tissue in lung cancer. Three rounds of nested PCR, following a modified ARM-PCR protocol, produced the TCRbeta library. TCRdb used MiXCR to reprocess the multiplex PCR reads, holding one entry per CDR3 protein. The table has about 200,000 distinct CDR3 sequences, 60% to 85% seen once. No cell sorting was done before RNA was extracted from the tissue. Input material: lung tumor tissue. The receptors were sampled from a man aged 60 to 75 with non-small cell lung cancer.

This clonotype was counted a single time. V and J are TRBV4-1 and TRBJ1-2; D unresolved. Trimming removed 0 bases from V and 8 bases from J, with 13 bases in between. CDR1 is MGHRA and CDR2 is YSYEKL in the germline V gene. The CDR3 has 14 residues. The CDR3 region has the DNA TGCGCCAGCAGCCAAGAGAAGGACCGACGGGGCTACACCTTC. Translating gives CASSQEKDRRGYTF.

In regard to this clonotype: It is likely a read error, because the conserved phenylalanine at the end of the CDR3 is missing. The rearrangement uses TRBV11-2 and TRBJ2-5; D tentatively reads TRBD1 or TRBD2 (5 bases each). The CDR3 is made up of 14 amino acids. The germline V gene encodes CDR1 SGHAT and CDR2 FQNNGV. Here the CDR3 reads CAISLSGGLETQYL. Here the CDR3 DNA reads TGTGCCATCAGCTTGAGTGGGGGATTAGAGACCCAGTACCTC.

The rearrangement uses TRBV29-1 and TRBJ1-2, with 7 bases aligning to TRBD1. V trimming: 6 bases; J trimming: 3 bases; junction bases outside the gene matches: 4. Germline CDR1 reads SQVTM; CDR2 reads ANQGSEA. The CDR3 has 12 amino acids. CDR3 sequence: CSVKDRDYGYTF. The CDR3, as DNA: TGCAGCGTCAAAGACAGGGACTATGGCTACACCTTC. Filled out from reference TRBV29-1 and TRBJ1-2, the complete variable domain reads SAVISQKPSRDICQRGTSLTIQCQVDSQVTMMFWYRQQPGQSLTLIATANQGSEATYESGFVIDKFPISRPNLTFSTLTVSNMSPEDSSIYLCSVKDRDYGYTFGSGTRLTVV.